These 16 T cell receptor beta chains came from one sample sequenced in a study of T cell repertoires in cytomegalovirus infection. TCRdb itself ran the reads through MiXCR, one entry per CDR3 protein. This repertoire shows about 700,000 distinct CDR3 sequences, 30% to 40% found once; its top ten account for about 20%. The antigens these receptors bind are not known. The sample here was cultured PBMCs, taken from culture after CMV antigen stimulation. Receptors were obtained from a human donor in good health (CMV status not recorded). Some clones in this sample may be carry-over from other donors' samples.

CDR3 sequence reads: CASSPRQGRNSPLHF. In DNA, the CDR3 is TGTGCCAGCAGTCCTAGACAGGGGAGGAATTCACCCCTCCACTTT. This sequence joins TRBV12-3 or TRBV12-4 and TRBJ1-6; 8 positions match TRBD1. The CDR3 covers 15 residues. V lost 5 bases, J lost 7 bases, and 7 bases stayed unmatched.

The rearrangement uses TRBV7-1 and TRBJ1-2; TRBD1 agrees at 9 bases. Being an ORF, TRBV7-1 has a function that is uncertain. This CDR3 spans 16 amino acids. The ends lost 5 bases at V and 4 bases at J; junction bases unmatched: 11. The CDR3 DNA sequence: TGTGCCAGCAGCAACTGGGACAGGGAGCGGGCCTATGGCTACACCTTC. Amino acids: CASSNWDRERAYGYTF.

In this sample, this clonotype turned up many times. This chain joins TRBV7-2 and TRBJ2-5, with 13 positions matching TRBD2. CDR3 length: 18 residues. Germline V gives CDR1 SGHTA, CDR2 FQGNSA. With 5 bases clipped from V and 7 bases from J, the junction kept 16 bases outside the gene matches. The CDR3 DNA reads TGTGCCAGCAGCCCGCGGACTAGCGGGAGAAGAGGGGAAGGGACCCAGTACTTC. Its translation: CASSPRTSGRRGEGTQYF.

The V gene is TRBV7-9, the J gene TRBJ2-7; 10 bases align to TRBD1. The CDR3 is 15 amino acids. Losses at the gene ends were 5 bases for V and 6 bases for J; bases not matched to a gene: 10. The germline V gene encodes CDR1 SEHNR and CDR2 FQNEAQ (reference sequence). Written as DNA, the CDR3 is TGTGCCAGCAGCCCCTGGGACAGGGGTTTTAGCGAGCAGTACTTC. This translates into CASSPWDRGFSEQYF.

The CDR3 sequence is CASSVGLRQETQYF. Written as DNA, the CDR3 is TGTGCCAGCAGCGTCGGACTACGACAAGAGACCCAGTACTTC. The rearrangement uses TRBV5-6 and TRBJ2-5; TRBD2 might be the D (6 bases). The germline gives CDR1 SGHDT, CDR2 YYEEEE. The CDR3 spans 14 residues. V gave up 4 bases and J gave up 2 bases, with 12 bases separating them.

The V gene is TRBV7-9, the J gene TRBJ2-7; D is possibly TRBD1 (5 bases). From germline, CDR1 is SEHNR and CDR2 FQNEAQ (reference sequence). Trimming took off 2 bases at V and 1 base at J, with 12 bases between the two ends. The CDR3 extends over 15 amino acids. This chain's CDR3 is CASSLRDRWSYEQYF. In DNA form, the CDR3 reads TGTGCCAGCAGCTTAAGAGACAGATGGTCCTACGAGCAGTACTTC.

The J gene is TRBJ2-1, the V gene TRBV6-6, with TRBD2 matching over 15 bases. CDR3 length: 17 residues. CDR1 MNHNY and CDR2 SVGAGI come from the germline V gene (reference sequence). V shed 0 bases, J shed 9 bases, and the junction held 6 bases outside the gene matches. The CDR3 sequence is CASSYSGTSGGRGEQFF. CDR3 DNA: TGTGCCAGCAGTTACTCAGGGACTAGCGGGGGGCGTGGTGAGCAGTTCTTC.

The chain's CDR3 is CASSLMAGVEETQYF. CDR3 in DNA: TGCGCCAGCAGCTTGATGGCGGGAGTAGAAGAGACCCAGTACTTC. V is TRBV5-1 and J is TRBJ2-5; 7 bases agree with TRBD2. This CDR3 is 15 amino acids long. Germline CDR1 reads SGHRS; CDR2 reads YFSETQ. V lost 1 base to trimming and J lost 3 bases; unmatched junction nucleotides: 6. The full variable domain, completed using reference TRBV5-1 and TRBJ2-5, is KAGVTQTPRYLIKTRGQQVTLSCSPISGHRSVSWYQQTPGQGLQFLFEYFSETQRNKGNFPGRFSGRQFSNSRSEMNVSTLELGDSALYLCASSLMAGVEETQYFGPGTRLLVL.

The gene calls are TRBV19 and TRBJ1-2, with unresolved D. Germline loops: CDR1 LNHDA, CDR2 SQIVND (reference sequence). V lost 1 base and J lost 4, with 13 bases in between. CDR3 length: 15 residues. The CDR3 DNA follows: TGTGCCAGTAGTATAGTGCCGCAGAACCCCTATGGCTACACCTTC. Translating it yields CASSIVPQNPYGYTF.

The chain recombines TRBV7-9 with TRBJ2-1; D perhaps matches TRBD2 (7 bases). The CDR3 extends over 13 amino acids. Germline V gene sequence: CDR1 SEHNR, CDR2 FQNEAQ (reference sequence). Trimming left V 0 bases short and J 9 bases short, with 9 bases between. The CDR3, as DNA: TGTGCCAGCAGCTTAGCGGCGGGGGCTGAGCAGTTCTTC. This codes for CASSLAAGAEQFF.

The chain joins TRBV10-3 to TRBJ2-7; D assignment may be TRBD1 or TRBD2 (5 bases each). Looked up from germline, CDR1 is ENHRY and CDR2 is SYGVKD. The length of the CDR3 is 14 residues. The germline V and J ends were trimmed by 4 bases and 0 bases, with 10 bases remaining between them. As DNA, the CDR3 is TGTGCCATCAGTGGGGCAGGGAGCTCCTACGAGCAGTACTTC. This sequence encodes CAISGAGSSYEQYF.

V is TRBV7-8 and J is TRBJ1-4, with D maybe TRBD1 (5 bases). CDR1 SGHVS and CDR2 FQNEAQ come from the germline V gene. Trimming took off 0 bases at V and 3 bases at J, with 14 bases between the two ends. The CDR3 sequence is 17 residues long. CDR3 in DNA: TGTGCCAGCAGCTTAGCCAGATTGCCGGGACCTAATGAAAAACTGTTTTTT. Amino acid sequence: CASSLARLPGPNEKLFF.

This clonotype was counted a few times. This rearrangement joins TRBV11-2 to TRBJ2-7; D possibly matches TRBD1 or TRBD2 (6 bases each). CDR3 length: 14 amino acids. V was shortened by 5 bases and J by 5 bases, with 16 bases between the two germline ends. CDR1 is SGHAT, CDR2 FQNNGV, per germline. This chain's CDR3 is CASSPRGPYNEQYF. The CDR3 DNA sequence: TGTGCCAGCAGCCCCCGGGGGCCGTATAACGAGCAGTACTTC. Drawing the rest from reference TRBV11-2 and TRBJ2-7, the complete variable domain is EAGVAQSPRYKIIEKRQSVAFWCNPISGHATLYWYQQILGQGPKLLIQFQNNGVVDDSQLPKDRFSAERLKGVDSTLKIQPAKLEDSAVYLCASSPRGPYNEQYFGPGTRLTVT.

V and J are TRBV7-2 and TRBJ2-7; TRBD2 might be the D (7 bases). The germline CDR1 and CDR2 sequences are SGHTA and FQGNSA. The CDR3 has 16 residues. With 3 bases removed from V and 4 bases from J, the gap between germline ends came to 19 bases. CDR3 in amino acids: CASSFGGGGWGYEQYF. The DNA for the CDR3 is TGTGCCAGCAGCTTTGGGGGAGGGGGGTGGGGTTACGAGCAGTACTTC.

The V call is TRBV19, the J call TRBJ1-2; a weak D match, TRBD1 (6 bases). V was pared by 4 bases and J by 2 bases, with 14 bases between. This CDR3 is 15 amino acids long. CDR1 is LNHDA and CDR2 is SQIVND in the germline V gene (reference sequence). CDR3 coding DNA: TGTGCCAGTAGTACCGCCTCCGGACAGAACTATGGCTACACCTTC. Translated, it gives CASSTASGQNYGYTF.

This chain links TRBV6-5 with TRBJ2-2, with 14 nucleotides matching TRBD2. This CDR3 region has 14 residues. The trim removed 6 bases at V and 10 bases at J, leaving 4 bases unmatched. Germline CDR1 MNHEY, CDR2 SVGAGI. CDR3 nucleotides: TGTGCCAGCAGGACTAGCGGGGGGGATAAGGAGCTGTTTTTT. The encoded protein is CASRTSGGDKELFF.